The 8 T cell receptor beta chains reported below all come from one sample, sequenced in a study of radiation and T cells in renal cell carcinoma. Produced via immunoSEQ multiplex PCR; TCRdb's table is partial and in-frame only. Among 110,000 to 150,000 clones listed, roughly 84% were seen once. Described time point: baseline pretreatment blood. Treatment defined: 15 Gy SBRT to primary tumor, nephrectomy 4 weeks later. The specimen was blood, collected from a patient whose treatment included radiotherapy and nephrectomy. Receptors originate from a woman in her forties or fifties with renal cell carcinoma.

V and J are TRBV14 and TRBJ1-1; D remains ambiguous. The V end lost 1 base, the J end lost 1 base, and 10 bases lay between the germline ends. This CDR3 contains 15 residues. Per the germline V gene, CDR1 is SGHDN and CDR2 is FVKESK. CDR3 nucleotide sequence: TGTGCCAGCAGCCAAGCGCGGACGGGGAACACTGAAGCTTTCTTT. Translating it yields CASSQARTGNTEAFF.

This rearrangement joins TRBV10-2 to TRBJ1-1; D may be TRBD1 (5 bases). This CDR3 has 14 amino acids. V lost 0 bases to trimming and J lost 4 bases, with 9 bases between them. Germline CDR1 is WSHSY and CDR2 is SAAADI. The CDR3 here is CASSESTGGTEAFF. CDR3 bases: TGCGCCAGCAGTGAGTCGACGGGGGGCACTGAAGCTTTCTTT.

The chain uses TRBV7-8 and TRBJ2-3; D remains ambiguous. There are 14 residues in the CDR3. The V end lost 0 bases, the J end lost 0 bases, and 4 bases lay between the germline ends. From germline, CDR1 is SGHVS and CDR2 FQNEAQ. CDR3 residues: CASSLAGSTDTQYF. The CDR3 DNA reads TGTGCCAGCAGCTTAGCGGGGAGCACAGATACGCAGTATTTT.

The V gene is TRBV4-2, the J gene TRBJ1-5, with D possibly TRBD1 on 6 matching bases. Looked up from germline, CDR1 is LGHNA and CDR2 is YNFKEQ. V dropped 4 bases and J dropped 6 bases, with 19 bases sitting between them. There are 16 residues in the CDR3. The CDR3 DNA follows: TGTGCCAGCAGCCCCTCGTATTCGGGGGCCGGTCAGCCCCAGCATTTT. It is translated as CASSPSYSGAGQPQHF.

The gene calls are TRBV5-4 and TRBJ1-2, with 12 bases fitting TRBD1. CDR3 length: 16 amino acids. V lost 5 bases, J lost 5 bases, and 10 bases stayed unmatched. Germline V CDR1 and CDR2: SGHNT, YYREEE (reference sequence). The CDR3 nucleotides are TGTGCCAGCAGTCGGGACAGGGGGCGAAATAATTATGGCTACACCTTC. Residues: CASSRDRGRNNYGYTF.

J is TRBJ1-2 and V is TRBV12-5, with D perhaps TRBD1 (6 bases). CDR3 size: 15 residues. The germline V gene has CDR1 LGHNT and CDR2 FRNRAP. V was cut by 2 bases and J by 6 bases, with 16 bases left in between. The chain's CDR3 is CASGLLGGFADGYTF. In nucleotides, the CDR3 is TGTGCTAGTGGTTTGCTAGGGGGTTTTGCCGATGGCTACACCTTC.

The gene calls are TRBV5-1 and TRBJ2-5, with TRBD2 matching 13 bases. Germline V gene sequence: CDR1 SGHRS, CDR2 YFSETQ. This CDR3 is built from 14 residues. Losses at the gene ends were 4 bases for V and 5 bases for J; bases not matched to a gene: 2. DNA for the CDR3: TGCGCCAGCAGCCGACTAGCGGGGGGCGAGACCCAGTACTTC. Encoded protein: CASSRLAGGETQYF.

The chain joins TRBV6-6 to TRBJ1-2, with D unresolved. The CDR3 is made up of 11 amino acids. Germline CDR1 is MNHNY and CDR2 is SVGAGI (reference sequence). The V end was cut by 10 bases, the J end by 4 bases, with 10 bases between. CDR3 amino acids: CATSEVYGYTF. CDR3 nucleotide sequence: TGTGCCACCTCCGAAGTCTATGGCTACACCTTC.